This entry concerns a single TCR beta chain. The sample belongs to a study of blood T cell repertoires in COVID-19. The CDR3 has 14 residues. V was trimmed by 4 bases and J by 5 bases, leaving 16 bases between them. The V gene's germline CDR1 is SGHDT and CDR2 YYEEEE. Original analysis: How many nucleated cells were present was estimated from reference gene primer amplification. Repertoires were generated with immunoSEQ multiplex PCR, while TCRdb's copy carries only in-frame clones and drops some. The V and J calls and clone size come from that table; D and trimming were worked out from the DNA. Altogether roughly 390,000 clones are present, around 87% being singletons, with the ten largest covering more than 9%.

The TCR was taken from a woman aged 25 to 39 with COVID-19, enrolled during active disease. Sequenced: peripheral blood. The chain carries TRBV5-6 and TRBJ2-7; D may be TRBD2 (5 bases). CDR3 region: CASSPVSGIHEQYF. As DNA, the CDR3 is TGTGCCAGCAGCCCAGTATCGGGGATCCACGAGCAGTACTTC.